These T cell receptor beta chains were read from a single sample in a study of OX40 agonist ivuxolimab in advanced cancers. Profiling relied on immunoSEQ multiplex PCR, and the TCRdb table lists in-frame clones only, not all of them. The sample yields more than 65,000 clones, 80% seen once. Sequencing used CD4+ or CD8+ T cells sorted from blood, obtained in a trial of the OX40 agonist ivuxolimab. The receptor set was obtained from an adult with an advanced solid tumor such as melanoma, head and neck, liver or kidney cancer. CDR3s include the opening cysteine and the closing phenylalanine or tryptophan. The D gene is left open where the match is weak. Clone size, where shown, is once, few, many, or a class for clones that have expanded.

J gene: TRBJ2-3; D gene: NA; clone size: once; V gene: TRBV7-2; CDR3 protein: CASSPKGRALTDTQYF; CDR3 DNA: TGTGCCAGCAGCCCTAAGGGCAGGGCCCTCACAGATACGCAGTATTTT
J gene: TRBJ2-2; D gene: NA; clone size: NA; V gene: TRBV5-1; CDR3 protein: CASSLVQDTGELFF; CDR3 DNA: TGCGCCAGCAGCTTGGTACAGGACACCGGGGAGCTGTTTTTT
J gene: TRBJ1-1; D gene: NA; clone size: few; V gene: TRBV11-2; CDR3 protein: CASSLQVGQRAEAFF; CDR3 DNA: TGTGCCAGCAGCTTACAGGTCGGCCAGCGGGCTGAAGCTTTCTTT
J gene: TRBJ2-2; D gene: TRBD2; clone size: NA; V gene: TRBV7-9; CDR3 protein: CASSSSGLAANTGELFF; CDR3 DNA: TGTGCCAGCAGCTCCTCGGGACTAGCGGCCAACACCGGGGAGCTGTTTTTT
J gene: TRBJ1-4; D gene: NA; clone size: NA; V gene: TRBV30; CDR3 protein: CAWSDGRVGEKLFF; CDR3 DNA: TGTGCCTGGAGTGACGGAAGGGTTGGTGAAAAACTGTTTTTT
J gene: TRBJ1-3; D gene: NA; clone size: once; V gene: TRBV15; CDR3 protein: CATSRGSPGVSGNTIYF; CDR3 DNA: TGTGCCACCAGCAGAGGTTCCCCAGGGGTCTCCGGAAACACCATATATTTT
J gene: TRBJ2-5; D gene: NA; clone size: NA; V gene: TRBV7-6; CDR3 protein: CASSTRGRSETQYF; CDR3 DNA: TGTGCCAGCAGCACCCGGGGTAGATCAGAGACCCAGTACTTC
J gene: TRBJ2-7; D gene: TRBD1; clone size: few; V gene: TRBV28; CDR3 protein: CASSRDRGFYEQYF; CDR3 DNA: TGTGCCAGCAGCCGGGACAGGGGTTTCTACGAGCAGTACTTC
J gene: TRBJ2-7; D gene: NA; clone size: NA; V gene: TRBV4-1; CDR3 protein: CASSQEQGQYF; CDR3 DNA: TGCGCCAGCAGCCAAGAACAGGGGCAGTACTTC
J gene: TRBJ2-7; D gene: NA; clone size: NA; V gene: TRBV28; CDR3 protein: CASTVGGNPYEQYF; CDR3 DNA: TGTGCCAGCACCGTGGGGGGAAACCCCTACGAGCAGTACTTC
J gene: TRBJ2-1; D gene: TRBD2; clone size: NA; V gene: TRBV28; CDR3 protein: CASSPLLAEGEQFF; CDR3 DNA: TGTGCCAGCAGCCCTTTGCTAGCGGAGGGGGAGCAGTTCTTC
J gene: TRBJ2-1; D gene: TRBD2; clone size: once; V gene: TRBV5-1; CDR3 protein: CASTRTSGSFYNEQFF; CDR3 DNA: TGCGCCAGCACCCGGACTAGCGGGAGTTTTTACAATGAGCAGTTCTTC
J gene: TRBJ2-7; D gene: TRBD2; clone size: NA; V gene: TRBV2; CDR3 protein: CASDLTSGYEQYF; CDR3 DNA: TGTGCCAGCGATCTGACTAGCGGTTACGAGCAGTACTTC
J gene: TRBJ2-7; D gene: TRBD1; clone size: NA; V gene: TRBV6-5; CDR3 protein: CASSDRDSYEQYF; CDR3 DNA: TGTGCCAGTTCGGACAGGGACTCCTACGAGCAGTACTTC
J gene: TRBJ1-5; D gene: TRBD1; clone size: NA; V gene: TRBV27; CDR3 protein: CASSSQGGRQPQHF; CDR3 DNA: TGTGCCAGCAGTTCACAGGGGGGTAGGCAGCCCCAGCATTTT
J gene: TRBJ2-5; D gene: TRBD1; clone size: NA; V gene: TRBV7-2; CDR3 protein: CASSRDRREETQYF; CDR3 DNA: TGTGCCAGCAGCCGGGACAGGCGAGAAGAGACCCAGTACTTC
J gene: TRBJ1-1; D gene: TRBD1; clone size: NA; V gene: TRBV28; CDR3 protein: CASSFPTDRASEAFF; CDR3 DNA: TGTGCCAGCAGTTTCCCCACGGACAGGGCCTCGGAAGCTTTCTTT
J gene: TRBJ2-7; D gene: NA; clone size: once; V gene: TRBV7-2; CDR3 protein: CAYRLAPATYEQYF; CDR3 DNA: TGTGCCTACCGCTTGGCGCCAGCAACCTACGAGCAGTACTTC
J gene: TRBJ1-3; D gene: NA; clone size: many; V gene: TRBV9; CDR3 protein: CASSVGRASRNTIYF; CDR3 DNA: TGTGCCAGCAGCGTAGGAAGGGCCAGTCGGAACACCATATATTTT
J gene: TRBJ2-5; D gene: TRBD1; clone size: NA; V gene: TRBV6-6; CDR3 protein: CASSIPGTGSKETQYF; CDR3 DNA: TGTGCCAGCAGCATCCCCGGGACAGGGAGTAAGGAGACCCAGTACTTC
J gene: TRBJ1-6; D gene: TRBD1; clone size: NA; V gene: TRBV4-2; CDR3 protein: CASSLLQGAMGNSPLHF; CDR3 DNA: TGTGCCAGCAGCCTCTTGCAGGGGGCGATGGGGAATTCACCCCTCCACTTT
J gene: TRBJ2-2; D gene: TRBD2; clone size: NA; V gene: TRBV5-1; CDR3 protein: CASSPGLQSTGELFF; CDR3 DNA: TGCGCCAGCAGCCCGGGACTACAGAGTACCGGGGAGCTGTTTTTT
J gene: TRBJ2-5; D gene: TRBD2; clone size: NA; V gene: TRBV4-2; CDR3 protein: CASSQVSQAGVETQYF; CDR3 DNA: TGTGCCAGCAGCCAAGTAAGCCAAGCGGGGGTAGAGACCCAGTACTTC
J gene: TRBJ1-1; D gene: NA; clone size: NA; V gene: TRBV2; CDR3 protein: CASTFGTANTEAFF; CDR3 DNA: TGTGCCAGCACTTTCGGGACGGCGAACACTGAAGCTTTCTTT
J gene: TRBJ2-7; D gene: NA; clone size: NA; V gene: TRBV6-5; CDR3 protein: CASSPLGGSYEQYF; CDR3 DNA: TGTGCCAGCAGTCCTCTCGGGGGCTCCTACGAGCAGTACTTC
J gene: TRBJ1-5; D gene: TRBD1; clone size: NA; V gene: TRBV4-2; CDR3 protein: CASSQQGQGNQPQHF; CDR3 DNA: TGTGCCAGCAGCCAACAAGGACAGGGGAATCAGCCCCAGCATTTT
J gene: TRBJ1-3; D gene: NA; clone size: NA; V gene: TRBV5-1; CDR3 protein: CASSLGWGSSGNTIYF; CDR3 DNA: TGCGCCAGCAGCTTAGGGTGGGGGAGCTCTGGAAACACCATATATTTT
J gene: TRBJ2-3; D gene: NA; clone size: NA; V gene: TRBV29-1; CDR3 protein: CSVEEGTDTQYF; CDR3 DNA: TGCAGCGTTGAGGAAGGGACAGATACGCAGTATTTT
J gene: TRBJ1-2; D gene: TRBD1; clone size: once; V gene: TRBV6-6; CDR3 protein: CASILDPGQGRHGYTF; CDR3 DNA: TGTGCCAGCATTCTGGACCCGGGACAGGGGCGGCATGGCTACACCTTC
J gene: TRBJ1-5; D gene: NA; clone size: NA; V gene: TRBV2; CDR3 protein: CASRAGHLMEQPQHF; CDR3 DNA: TGTGCCAGCAGAGCGGGACACTTAATGGAACAGCCCCAGCATTTT
J gene: TRBJ2-2; D gene: TRBD1; clone size: once; V gene: TRBV27; CDR3 protein: CASSSYRGRRGELFF; CDR3 DNA: TGTGCCAGCAGTTCCTACAGGGGGCGCAGGGGGGAGCTGTTTTTT
J gene: TRBJ2-5; D gene: NA; clone size: once; V gene: TRBV2; CDR3 protein: CASRRETQYF; CDR3 DNA: TGTGCCAGCCGGAGGGAGACCCAGTACTTC
J gene: TRBJ1-5; D gene: NA; clone size: NA; V gene: TRBV28; CDR3 protein: CASSLGEPQHF; CDR3 DNA: TGTGCCAGCAGTTTAGGAGAGCCCCAGCATTTT
J gene: TRBJ1-5; D gene: NA; clone size: NA; V gene: TRBV11-2; CDR3 protein: CASSFGGNQPQHF; CDR3 DNA: TGTGCCAGCAGCTTCGGGGGAAATCAGCCCCAGCATTTT
J gene: TRBJ1-1; D gene: TRBD1; clone size: NA; V gene: TRBV27; CDR3 protein: CASRTGGLGTEAFF; CDR3 DNA: TGTGCCAGCAGGACAGGGGGCTTAGGCACTGAAGCTTTCTTT
J gene: TRBJ2-5; D gene: NA; clone size: NA; V gene: TRBV9; CDR3 protein: CASSVELGGETQYF; CDR3 DNA: TGTGCCAGCAGCGTAGAGTTGGGTGGTGAGACCCAGTACTTC
J gene: TRBJ2-1; D gene: NA; clone size: NA; V gene: TRBV2; CDR3 protein: CASSGQNNEQFF; CDR3 DNA: TGTGCCAGCAGTGGCCAGAACAATGAGCAGTTCTTC
J gene: TRBJ2-5; D gene: NA; clone size: NA; V gene: TRBV11-3; CDR3 protein: CASSPGAAQETQYF; CDR3 DNA: TGTGCCAGCAGCCCAGGCGCGGCCCAAGAGACCCAGTACTTC
J gene: TRBJ2-2; D gene: NA; clone size: NA; V gene: TRBV2; CDR3 protein: CASSVKGGNTGELFF; CDR3 DNA: TGTGCCAGCAGTGTGAAGGGGGGGAACACCGGGGAGCTGTTTTTT
J gene: TRBJ2-5; D gene: NA; clone size: NA; V gene: TRBV4-1; CDR3 protein: CASSQGSSIETQYF; CDR3 DNA: TGCGCCAGCAGCCAAGGTTCCAGTATAGAGACCCAGTACTTC
J gene: TRBJ2-7; D gene: TRBD2; clone size: NA; V gene: TRBV2; CDR3 protein: CASSYSGYEQYF; CDR3 DNA: TGTGCCAGCAGTTATAGCGGGTACGAGCAGTACTTC
J gene: TRBJ1-2; D gene: TRBD1; clone size: NA; V gene: TRBV7-2; CDR3 protein: CASSLGQGLSLGYTF; CDR3 DNA: TGTGCCAGCAGCTTAGGACAGGGGTTGAGCCTTGGCTACACCTTC